This T cell receptor beta chain stems from a study of glioma-infiltrating T cells after dendritic cell vaccination. Study overall: Three intradermal dendritic cell vaccine injections were given every two weeks.

Assay used: immunoSEQ multiplex PCR; TCRdb lists only in-frame clones, some missing. The sample contains about 92,000 clones, under 90% of which appear only once. A remark on this clone: Its antigen is still unknown.

Study outcomes and limitations: Estimated pretreatment TIL content predicted outcome after dendritic cell vaccination.

Germline V gene data show CDR1 as MNHEY and CDR2 as SVGAGI. This CDR3 has 15 residues. V lost 0 bases and J 0 bases, leaving 8 bases between the germline ends. Sequencing used blood, obtained before dendritic cell vaccination. The source is a human donor with glioblastoma. This sequence joins TRBV6-5 and TRBJ1-2, with D perhaps TRBD1 (5 bases). The CDR3 nucleotides read TGTGCCAGCAGTTACTCCGGCAGGGCTAACTATGGCTACACCTTC. It codes for CASSYSGRANYGYTF.